The TCR beta chain described here comes from a study of cytomegalovirus exposure and HLA in healthy donors (dated by TCRdb to 2017 to 2019). For context, the study as a whole: According to a later analysis, one platform produced both the approximately 110 validation repertoires and the 670 or so repertoires of the first cohort. To predict cytomegalovirus infection status, the study combined high-throughput TCR immunosequencing, statistical association of individual TCRs with disease status, and machine learning. The study aimed to test whether signatures of past pathogen exposure could be identified by cataloging public T cell receptors. A separate validation cohort of roughly 110 different subjects was used in addition to the roughly 640-subject first cohort. The research as a whole found: The classifier was reported to diagnose cytomegalovirus status with high specificity and sensitivity in both the original and validation cohorts. Most TCR sequences were observed very rarely across donors, whereas some public TCRs were present in many individuals. According to the authors, the approach could potentially be generalized to other disease states and immunological phenotypes. Three of the identified cytomegalovirus-associated TCR beta chains were confirmed in vitro to be specific for cytomegalovirus antigens. The study gave a list of 150 to 200 TCR beta chains associated with cytomegalovirus. A later analysis lacked HLA typing for the validation cohort, so it scored co-occurrence in that cohort across all 120 or so repertoires. A later analysis found that TCRs clustered in the first cohort also tended to co-occur in the approximately 120 validation repertoires, with 94% of cluster scores above 0.

The cysteine opens and the phenylalanine closes a CDR3 of 13 amino acids. Of the read, only the CDR3 DNA is kept; its 39 bases are in frame from base 1. CDR1 SGHVS and CDR2 FQNEAQ are derived from the germline V gene. V trim: 10 bases; J trim: 2 bases; unmatched bases: 7. Library creation used the immunoSEQ multiplex PCR assay. In the paper's pipeline: A statistical classification framework was built to diagnose cytomegalovirus status from the catalog of TCR beta chain sequences. Entries here come from immuneACCESS through TCRdb and include only in-frame sequences with V and J called. Some clones fail to appear in such tables; in the studies checked, an unresolved V gene covers under half of the shortfall, and the cause of the remainder is unknown. D and trimming come from the DNA, and the V and J calls and clone size come from that table. The sample yields more than 250,000 clones; 75% to 90% were counted once. The top ten hold over 1% of the sample.

The donors were included in the validation cohort of over a hundred subjects, a group kept apart from the approximately 690-subject first cohort. This clone was observed a single time. Its antigen specificity is not known. No base qualities exist here, and no much larger clone lies one base off it. This clonotype originated in a woman aged 30 to 39 in good health and CMV-seropositive. Sequencing was performed on PBMCs. The V and J segments used are TRBV7-8 and TRBJ2-7, with 8 bases in between that match TRBD1. The DNA sequence reads TGTGCCACCTCACAGGACAGGGCCTACGAGCAGTACTTC. It codes for CATSQDRAYEQYF.